Given below is one TCR beta chain in context. Its specificity is unknown. Libraries were prepared by immunoSEQ multiplex PCR; TCRdb keeps only in-frame clonotypes and omits some of them. The sample includes around 1,500 clones, around 84% seen only once; the top ten take about 4%. This sample is drawn from a study of neoadjuvant nivolumab and ipilimumab in lung cancer. Findings and limits, study-wide: Higher pretherapy blood TCR richness went with higher resected-tumor richness.

In germline, CDR1 is SQVTM, CDR2 ANQGSEA. Trimming cost V 0 bases and J 6 bases, with 5 bases left between them. This CDR3 has 11 residues. The sequence was obtained from an adult with non-small cell lung cancer. Sample: adjacent normal lung tissue, taken after neoadjuvant nivolumab, alone or with ipilimumab, at or shortly before surgery. The chain uses TRBV29-1 and TRBJ1-1; D uncertain. The CDR3 loop reads CSVEDGAEAFF. CDR3 nucleotide sequence: TGCAGCGTTGAAGATGGCGCTGAAGCTTTCTTT.